This TCR beta chain was recovered during a study of siplizumab effects on memory and regulatory T cells. Profiling relied on immunoSEQ multiplex PCR, and the TCRdb table lists in-frame clones only, not all of them. Of some 120,000 clones listed, around 93% are singletons. The V gene's germline CDR1 is SGHRS and CDR2 YFSETQ. CDR3 length: 16 amino acids. V lost 4 bases, J lost 5 bases, and 11 bases stayed unmatched. The chain has TRBV5-1 and TRBJ2-3; 9 bases map to TRBD1. The sample consisted of non-Treg CD4+ T cells sorted from blood. The TCR was taken from a human donor in good health. In DNA form, the CDR3 reads TGCGCCAGCAGCCGATACCGGGACAGGGCAGGAGATACGCAGTATTTT. It specifies CASSRYRDRAGDTQYF.